A single sample is the source of the 14 T cell receptor beta chains below, sequenced in a study of blood T cell repertoires in COVID-19. Assay: immunoSEQ multiplex PCR; the TCRdb copy retains only in-frame clones and omits some. The data contain roughly 410,000 clones, approximately 90% of them singletons. The specimen sequenced was peripheral blood. These receptors all stem from a woman in her thirties or forties with COVID-19, enrolled during active disease.

This clone was found once. The genes are TRBV11-2 and TRBJ1-4; D possibly corresponds to TRBD1 (6 bases). From germline, CDR1 is SGHAT and CDR2 FQNNGV. Trimming stripped 6 bases from V and 3 bases from J, with 14 bases between. This CDR3 has 15 residues. The CDR3 loop is CASRNRATSNEKLFF. CDR3 bases: TGTGCCAGCAGGAACAGGGCTACATCTAATGAAAAACTGTTTTTT.

In DNA form, the CDR3 reads TGTGCCAGCAGTTTACACTCCAGGGGGAGCTCCTATAATTCACCCCTCCACTTT. It codes for CASSLHSRGSSYNSPLHF. The chain recombines TRBV27 with TRBJ1-6; TRBD1 matches 7 bases. CDR3 length equals 18 residues. In germline, CDR1 is MNHEY, CDR2 SMNVEV (reference sequence). The junction had 7 bases not matched to a gene; V was cut back by 2 bases and J by 0 bases.

In nucleotides, the CDR3 is TGTGCCATCAGTGACAGGGTGGAAGAGACCCAGTACTTC. It codes for CAISDRVEETQYF. The chain couples TRBV10-3 to TRBJ2-5, with TRBD1 as a possible D gene (5 bases). Deletions cut 3 bases from V and 3 bases from J, with 8 bases between. Looked up from germline, CDR1 is ENHRY and CDR2 is SYGVKD. The CDR3 totals 13 residues.

The chain has TRBV5-1 and TRBJ1-5; a possible D gene is TRBD1 (5 bases). Deletions cut 4 bases from V and 1 base from J, with 12 bases between. Germline-derived CDR1 and CDR2 are SGHRS and YFSETQ. The CDR3 consists of 15 residues. The CDR3 DNA follows: TGCGCCAGCAGCATGACGGCAGGGAGCAATCAGCCCCAGCATTTT. It is translated as CASSMTAGSNQPQHF.

This clone was seen more than once but under ten times. The gene calls are TRBV7-3 and TRBJ2-2, with D maybe TRBD1 (6 bases). CDR3 length: 15 residues. Germline CDR1 is SGHTA and CDR2 is FQGTGA. V was trimmed by 5 bases and J by 5 bases, leaving 15 bases between them. CDR3 DNA: TGTGCCAGCAGCCCTAGAACAGGGCGGACCGGGGAGCTGTTTTTT. Protein product: CASSPRTGRTGELFF. Full variable domain (outside the CDR3, taken from reference TRBV7-3 and TRBJ2-2): GAGVSQTPSNKVTEKGKYVELRCDPISGHTALYWYRQSLGQGPEFLIYFQGTGAADDSGLPNDRFFAVRPEGSVSTLKIQRTERGDSAVYLCASSPRTGRTGELFFGEGSRLTVL.

The chain combines TRBV4-3 with TRBJ2-7; no definite D call. Trimming took off 0 bases at V and 3 bases at J, with 12 bases between the two ends. Germline CDR1 and CDR2: LGHNA and YSLEER. The CDR3 totals 15 residues. CDR3 in DNA: TGCGCCAGCAGCCAAGATTTCAACAGATTCTACGAGCAGTACTTC. It yields the protein CASSQDFNRFYEQYF.

Only one count was recorded for this clone. The V call is TRBV11-3, the J call TRBJ1-2; a possible D gene is TRBD1 (5 bases). This CDR3 contains 13 residues. V lost 0 bases to trimming and J lost 6 bases, with 8 bases between them. Per the germline V gene, CDR1 is SGHNT and CDR2 is YENEEA. The CDR3 nucleotides read TGTGCCAGCAGCTTAGACCCAGGGAATGGCTACACCTTC. Translation: CASSLDPGNGYTF.

The V and J genes are TRBV5-1 and TRBJ1-4, with 8 nucleotides matching TRBD1. The CDR3 runs to 16 residues. The germline V gene has CDR1 SGHRS and CDR2 YFSETQ. With 4 bases clipped from V and 6 bases from J, the junction kept 11 bases outside the gene matches. CDR3 nucleotides: TGCGCCAGCAGCCTTTCCCCCGGACAGGGCGATGAAAAACTGTTTTTT. Protein product: CASSLSPGQGDEKLFF.

The rearrangement links TRBV4-2 to TRBJ1-3; D remains unclear. Trimming pared 4 bases from V and 0 bases from J, leaving 13 bases between. The CDR3 totals 16 residues. CDR1 and CDR2 (germline): LGHNA, YNFKEQ. The CDR3 loop reads CASSLGRSSSGNTIYF. The CDR3 region has the DNA TGTGCCAGCAGCCTTGGGCGTTCGAGCTCTGGAAACACCATATATTTT.

This clone was detected only a few times. This chain connects TRBV5-1 to TRBJ2-7; the match to TRBD2 covers 9 bases. The length of the CDR3 is 15 residues. The ends lost 2 bases at V and 1 base at J; junction bases unmatched: 4. Germline CDR1 is SGHRS and CDR2 is YFSETQ. The CDR3: CASSFGGRASYEQYF. In DNA, the CDR3 is TGCGCCAGCAGCTTCGGCGGGAGGGCTTCCTACGAGCAGTACTTC.

J is TRBJ2-2 and V is TRBV11-3; D remains unclear. The V end was cut by 3 bases, the J end by 6 bases, with 11 bases between. Germline V gene data show CDR1 as SGHNT and CDR2 as YENEEA. The CDR3 length is 14 residues. The CDR3 DNA is TGTGCCAGCAGCTTTTCACTTGGGCCCGGGGAGCTGTTTTTT. The encoded protein is CASSFSLGPGELFF. The whole variable domain, filled in from reference TRBV11-3 and TRBJ2-2, reads EAGVVQSPRYKIIEKKQPVAFWCNPISGHNTLYWYLQNLGQGPELLIRYENEEAVDDSQLPKDRFSAERLKGVDSTLKIQPAELGDSAVYLCASSFSLGPGELFFGEGSRLTVL.

The chain joins TRBV27 to TRBJ1-6, with 7 positions matching TRBD1. The CDR3 extends over 16 amino acids. Germline loops: CDR1 MNHEY, CDR2 SMNVEV (reference sequence). With 3 bases clipped from V and 8 bases from J, the junction kept 10 bases outside the gene matches. The CDR3 DNA reads TGTGCCAGCAGTTTCCCACAGGGGTTCGGGTATTCACCCCTCCACTTT. Its translation is CASSFPQGFGYSPLHF.

This chain connects TRBV6-6 to TRBJ2-7; TRBD1 aligns across 9 bases. CDR1 is MNHNY and CDR2 is SVGAGI in the germline V gene (reference sequence). Losses at the gene ends were 2 bases for V and 5 bases for J; bases not matched to a gene: 7. There are 15 residues in the CDR3. CDR3 nucleotide sequence: TGTGCCAGCAGTTACCAACTGGGACAGGGAAACGAGCAGTACTTC. This gives the protein CASSYQLGQGNEQYF.

This chain links TRBV4-3 with TRBJ2-2, with D possibly matching TRBD2 (5 bases). CDR3 size: 13 residues. The germline V and J ends were trimmed by 0 bases and 7 bases, with 6 bases remaining between them. Germline V gene data show CDR1 as LGHNA and CDR2 as YSLEER. The chain's CDR3 is CASSQERVGELFF. CDR3 DNA sequence: TGCGCCAGCAGCCAAGAGCGGGTCGGGGAGCTGTTTTTT.